Listed below are T cell receptor beta chains from one sample, sequenced in a study of Ad26.COV2.S vaccination and SARS-CoV-2 variants. Clones were sequenced by immunoSEQ multiplex PCR, and TCRdb holds only the in-frame ones, with some missing. Here the sample spans about 330,000 clones, 90% being singletons. The sequenced sample was peripheral blood, obtained in a trial of Ad26.COV2.S vaccine versus placebo. These receptors were collected from a person aged 18-60 years who received the Ad26.COV2.S COVID-19 vaccine or a placebo. Both conserved end residues are part of each CDR3. A D gene is named only where the DNA matches it firmly. Clone size, where shown, is once, few, many, or a class for clones that have expanded.

V gene	J gene	D gene	clone size	CDR3 protein	CDR3 DNA
TRBV27	TRBJ1-1	TRBD1	NA	CVSWDIQGAVSEAFF	TGTGTCAGCTGGGATATACAGGGGGCGGTAAGTGAAGCTTTCTTT
TRBV7-9	TRBJ2-7	TRBD1	NA	CASSLVGQAYEQYF	TGTGCCAGCAGCTTGGTCGGACAGGCCTACGAGCAGTACTTC
TRBV4-3	TRBJ1-1	NA	NA	CASSQEGLLTTNTEAFF	TGCGCCAGCAGCCAAGAGGGACTCCTTACTACGAACACTGAAGCTTTCTTT
TRBV9	TRBJ2-1	TRBD1	NA	CASSVAGGTGLNLEQFF	TGTGCCAGCAGCGTAGCCGGAGGGACAGGGCTTAATCTGGAGCAGTTCTTC
TRBV11-2	TRBJ1-1	NA	few	CASSPWRTSTEAFF	TGTGCCAGCAGCCCGTGGCGGACGAGTACTGAAGCTTTCTTT
TRBV30	TRBJ2-1	NA	NA	CAWSAGIGHNEQFF	TGTGCCTGGAGTGCCGGGATAGGTCACAATGAGCAGTTCTTC
TRBV19	TRBJ2-1	TRBD2	NA	CASRAQAGGPVGSYNEQFF	TGTGCCAGTAGAGCGCAAGCGGGGGGGCCTGTTGGGTCCTACAATGAGCAGTTCTTC
TRBV4-1	TRBJ1-1	TRBD1	NA	CASSQGRTGNTEAFF	TGCGCCAGCAGCCAAGGTAGGACAGGGAACACTGAAGCTTTCTTT
TRBV5-1	TRBJ1-3	NA	NA	CASSLSWSENTIYF	TGCGCCAGCAGCTTGAGTTGGTCGGAAAACACCATATATTTT
TRBV5-1	TRBJ2-3	TRBD2	once	CASSLGLAGSGDTQYF	TGCGCCAGCAGCTTGGGACTAGCGGGATCGGGAGATACGCAGTATTTT
TRBV7-3	TRBJ2-2	NA	NA	CASSLLPTNTGELFF	TGTGCCAGCAGCTTACTACCCACGAACACCGGGGAGCTGTTTTTT
TRBV9	TRBJ2-2	TRBD1	few	CASSVGLAGGAGTNTGELFF	TGTGCCAGCAGCGTAGGGTTGGCAGGGGGCGCGGGGACGAACACCGGGGAGCTGTTTTTT
TRBV7-9	TRBJ1-1	TRBD1	NA	CASSPHASGTADEAFF	TGTGCCAGCAGCCCACACGCCTCGGGGACAGCAGACGAAGCTTTCTTT
TRBV5-7	TRBJ2-1	TRBD1	NA	CASSGGQGGVDNEQFF	TGTGCCAGCAGCGGGGGACAGGGTGGGGTTGACAATGAGCAGTTCTTC
TRBV5-5	TRBJ1-3	NA	NA	CASSFGGASGNTIYF	TGTGCCAGCAGCTTCGGGGGGGCGTCTGGAAACACCATATATTTT
TRBV4-1	TRBJ2-2	NA	NA	CASSQALNRTGELFF	TGCGCCAGCAGCCAAGCACTAAACCGTACCGGGGAGCTGTTTTTT
TRBV6-4	TRBJ1-6	NA	NA	CASRASHRDPMRKSPLHF	TGTGCCAGCAGGGCTTCTCACCGGGATCCCATGCGAAAGTCACCCCTCCACTTT
TRBV7-7	TRBJ2-5	NA	NA	CASSQGTRGGETQYF	TGTGCCAGCAGCCAAGGGACTCGCGGAGGAGAGACCCAGTACTTC
TRBV7-9	TRBJ2-5	TRBD1	NA	CASSQTGTGAETQYF	TGTGCCAGCAGCCAGACCGGGACAGGGGCCGAGACCCAGTACTTC
TRBV6-2/TRBV6-3	TRBJ1-1	TRBD1	NA	CASSLMRQGFPNTEAFF	TGTGCCAGCAGTCTGATGAGACAGGGGTTCCCGAACACTGAAGCTTTCTTT
TRBV5-6	TRBJ2-3	NA	NA	CASSFFRPSATDTQYF	TGTGCCAGCAGCTTTTTCCGTCCATCCGCCACAGATACGCAGTATTTT
TRBV28	TRBJ1-2	NA	once	CASKEGFYGYTF	TGTGCCAGTAAAGAGGGGTTTTATGGCTACACCTTC
TRBV29-1	TRBJ1-1	TRBD1	NA	CSGGQLNTEAFF	TGCAGCGGGGGACAGCTGAACACTGAAGCTTTCTTT
TRBV7-9	TRBJ1-1	NA	NA	CASRATMNTEAFF	TGTGCCAGCAGGGCAACGATGAACACTGAAGCTTTCTTT
TRBV10-3	TRBJ1-2	NA	NA	CAISEISDYGYTF	TGTGCCATCAGTGAAATTTCAGACTATGGCTACACCTTC
TRBV5-4	TRBJ1-1	TRBD1	NA	CASSSTGGARSAEAFF	TGTGCCAGCAGCAGTACAGGGGGCGCACGGTCCGCTGAAGCTTTCTTT
TRBV19	TRBJ2-1	NA	NA	CASSMSLGGGNEQFF	TGTGCCAGTAGTATGAGTCTTGGAGGGGGCAATGAGCAGTTCTTC
TRBV3-1/TRBV3-2	TRBJ1-5	TRBD1	NA	CASSQGDRGHNQPQHF	TGTGCCAGCAGCCAAGGGGACAGGGGTCACAATCAGCCCCAGCATTTT
TRBV7-2	TRBJ1-2	NA	NA	CASADRANYGYTF	TGTGCCAGCGCCGACAGAGCTAACTATGGCTACACCTTC
TRBV28	TRBJ2-3	NA	few	CASSYVTSTDTQYF	TGTGCCAGCAGTTATGTGACTAGCACAGATACGCAGTATTTT
TRBV6-6	TRBJ1-1	NA	NA	CASSYGGTEAFF	TGTGCCAGCAGTTACGGGGGAACTGAAGCTTTCTTT
TRBV5-4	TRBJ1-1	NA	NA	CASSLGGFGNTEAFF	TGTGCCAGCAGCTTGGGGGGTTTCGGGAACACTGAAGCTTTCTTT
TRBV4-3	TRBJ1-1	NA	NA	CASSQARGLFTEAFF	TGCGCCAGCAGCCAAGCTAGGGGGTTATTCACTGAAGCTTTCTTT
TRBV12-3/TRBV12-4	TRBJ1-5	NA	NA	CASSLTSRQPQHF	TGTGCCAGCAGTCTCACGTCCCGACAGCCCCAGCATTTT
TRBV7-2	TRBJ1-3	NA	NA	CASSPQSSGNTIYF	TGTGCCAGCAGCCCACAGAGCTCTGGAAACACCATATATTTT
TRBV5-6	TRBJ1-2	NA	NA	CASSHRTDQIYGYTF	TGTGCCAGCAGCCATCGGACAGACCAGATCTATGGCTACACCTTC
TRBV10-3	TRBJ2-1	NA	NA	CAIRVARSYNEQFF	TGTGCCATCAGGGTGGCTCGGTCCTACAATGAGCAGTTCTTC